This entry is about one T cell receptor (beta chain). Antigen: not known. Profiling relied on immunoSEQ multiplex PCR, and the TCRdb table lists in-frame clones only, not all of them. The sample has approximately 100,000 clones; approximately 89% are singletons. The record originates from a study of T cell responses to AZD1222 COVID-19 vaccine. The CDR3 is 13 amino acids. V was cut by 7 bases and J by 4 bases, with 12 bases left in between. The germline V gene encodes CDR1 MNHEY and CDR2 SMNVEV (reference sequence). Overall study results and limits: Dominant at 160-218 and 743-854, vaccine-associated CD4 TCRs also spanned spike. Sampling captured repertoires only after the peak T cell response. White British people made up most donors, females outnumbered males, and clonal diversity was possibly underestimated.

The specimen was peripheral blood, collected 28 days after the second dose of the MenACWY control vaccine. This TCR derives from an adult who received the MenACWY meningococcal vaccine as a control. The chain is built from TRBV27 and TRBJ2-3; possibly TRBD1 for D (5 bases). The CDR3 bases are TGTGCCAGCAAGTTAGGGGCCGCAGATACGCAGTATTTT. Its protein product is CASKLGAADTQYF.